This TCR beta chain was retrieved from a study of cytomegalovirus exposure and HLA in healthy donors. This CDR3 has 15 residues. Germline V lookup: CDR1 SGHVS, CDR2 FNYEAQ. The V end lost 1 base, the J end lost 0 bases, and 4 bases lay between the germline ends. Clones were read by immunoSEQ multiplex PCR, and TCRdb kept only the in-frame ones, dropping some. The data contain about 150,000 clones, 70% to 90% of them singletons. Material: PBMCs. The chain employs TRBV7-6 and TRBJ2-6, with D hard to call. The sequence derives from a human donor in good health. CDR3 nucleotide sequence: TGTGCCAGCAGCTTAGGGAGCTCTGGGGCCAACGTCCTGACTTTC. Translation: CASSLGSSGANVLTF. The full variable domain, its missing parts supplied by reference TRBV7-6 and TRBJ2-6, is GAGVSQSPRYKVTKRGQDVALRCDPISGHVSLYWYRQALGQGPEFLTYFNYEAQQDKSGLPNDRFSAERPEGSISTLTIQRTEQRDSAMYRCASSLGSSGANVLTFGAGSRLTVL.